This T cell receptor (beta chain) derives from a study of T cells after yellow fever vaccination. About the research overall: With SMART-Seq v4 Ultra Low Input, the fractions containing low cell numbers were prepared.

Worth noting for this clonotype: Antigen specificity is unknown.

General study results and limits: Post-booster repertoires again held most primary-vaccination clones (roughly 96% CD4, 88% CD8). Compared with primary, the secondary response was weaker and peaked at day 5, not 15. Just a small share of clonotypes turned up in the CD4 compartment as well as the CD8 compartment.

TCRdb analysed the 5' RACE reads with MiXCR anew, one entry per CDR3 protein. The repertoire holds approximately 160,000 distinct CDR3 sequences, with roughly 8.8% as singletons. CDR3 length: 15 amino acids. Trimming removed 0 bases from V and 3 bases from J; junction bases left unmatched: 3. Germline V gene data show CDR1 as SEHNR and CDR2 as FQNEAQ (reference sequence). This receptor was obtained from a man aged 18 to 30 who received the YFV17D yellow fever vaccine. The sequences come from CD8+ T cells sorted from PBMCs, collected 45 days after the yellow fever booster vaccination. The V and J genes are TRBV7-9 and TRBJ2-7; 9 nucleotides agree with TRBD2. DNA for the CDR3: TGTGCCAGCAGCTTAGCTAGCGGGGGTTACTACGAGCAGTACTTC. Protein: CASSLASGGYYEQYF. The full variable domain, its missing parts supplied by reference TRBV7-9 and TRBJ2-7, is DTGVSQNPRHKITKRGQNVTFRCDPISEHNRLYWYRQTLGQGPEFLTYFQNEAQLEKSRLLSDRFSAERPKGSFSTLEIQRTEQGDSAMYLCASSLASGGYYEQYFGPGTRLTVT.